The 25 T cell receptor beta chains listed next were all sequenced from one sample in a study of regulatory dendritic cells for organ transplantation. Sorted subsets were CFSE-labeled and cultured around five days with allogeneic dendritic cells. These receptors have no known antigen. Generated by immunoSEQ multiplex PCR, the TCRdb table keeps only in-frame clones and is missing some. Of roughly 12,000 clones listed, approximately 79% are singletons. Sequenced input: naive CD8+ T cells from blood cultured with regulatory dendritic cells. Described subset: CD45RA+ naive T cells. The receptor set was obtained from a human donor in good health.

This clone has more than one count but fewer than ten. The chain recombines TRBV2 with TRBJ2-7, with TRBD1 matching over 7 bases. The CDR3 runs 16 residues. V shed 3 bases, J shed 0 bases, and the junction held 8 bases outside the gene matches. Germline CDR1 reads SNHLY; CDR2 reads FYNNEI. This CDR3 is CASSDRRGSSSYEQYF. The CDR3 nucleotides read TGTGCCAGCAGTGACCGCAGGGGGTCTAGCTCCTACGAGCAGTACTTC.

The CDR3 DNA reads TGTGCCAGCAGCACCGGGACAGGGCCGACCTACGAGCAGTACTTC. Protein product: CASSTGTGPTYEQYF. The J gene is TRBJ2-7, the V gene TRBV7-7, with TRBD1 matching 9 bases. Germline trimming cut 5 bases from V and 2 bases from J; bases unmatched to any gene: 7. Germline values: CDR1 SSHAT, CDR2 FNYEAQ (reference sequence). The CDR3 contains 15 residues.

The J gene is TRBJ2-7, the V gene TRBV2; 9 positions agree with TRBD1. Germline trimming cut 7 bases from V and 4 bases from J; bases unmatched to any gene: 8. Germline V lookup: CDR1 SNHLY, CDR2 FYNNEI. The CDR3 contains 14 residues. The chain's CDR3 is CASIPPDRGYEQYF. The CDR3 DNA reads TGTGCCAGCATCCCGCCGGACAGGGGTTACGAGCAGTACTTC.

The chain has TRBV5-1 and TRBJ1-1; tentative D call: TRBD1 (5 bases). Germline V CDR1 and CDR2: SGHRS, YFSETQ. V lost 0 bases to trimming and J lost 7 bases, with 7 bases between them. The CDR3 length is 12 residues. This CDR3 is CASSLAGGEAFF. The CDR3 coding sequence is TGCGCCAGCAGCTTGGCCGGGGGTGAAGCTTTCTTT.

V and J are TRBV6-6 and TRBJ1-1; D is ambiguous. Germline lookup yields CDR1 MNHNY and CDR2 SVGAGI (reference sequence). V shed 8 bases and J shed 5 bases, with 15 bases lying between them. The CDR3 contains 13 residues. CDR3 DNA sequence: TGTGCCAGCCGGGCGGGCCTGGGGACTGAAGCTTTCTTT. Translating it yields CASRAGLGTEAFF.

This chain connects TRBV28 to TRBJ1-3; TRBD1 agrees at 8 bases. The CDR3 has 18 amino acids. V lost 4 bases and J lost 0; bases outside the gene matches: 11. Germline CDR1 reads MDHEN; CDR2 reads SYDVKM. As DNA, the CDR3 is TGTGCCAGCAGTTCCGACAGGGGCCATAGCTACTCTGGAAACACCATATATTTT. Encoded protein: CASSSDRGHSYSGNTIYF.

The genes are TRBV10-3 and TRBJ2-5, with 9 bases aligning to TRBD1. Looked up from germline, CDR1 is ENHRY and CDR2 is SYGVKD. With V trimmed by 2 bases and J by 1 base, 2 bases remained unmatched. The CDR3 is 15 amino acids. The CDR3 DNA reads as TGTGCCATCAGTGAGGGACAGGGGATCCAAGAGACCCAGTACTTC. Translating it yields CAISEGQGIQETQYF.

This rearrangement joins TRBV2 to TRBJ1-1; D unclear. In germline, CDR1 is SNHLY, CDR2 FYNNEI. Between the trimmed V and J ends, which lost 6 bases and 1 base, there was a span of 6 bases. CDR3 size: 12 residues. The CDR3 region has the DNA TGTGCCAGCAGGTACGGGAACACTGAAGCTTTCTTT. Amino acids: CASRYGNTEAFF.

CDR3 sequence: CASAEEGGAQQNTEAFF. Here the CDR3 DNA reads TGTGCTAGTGCCGAGGAGGGGGGGGCCCAACAGAACACTGAAGCTTTCTTT. The chain couples TRBV12-5 to TRBJ1-1; D is possibly TRBD1 (6 bases). The CDR3 runs to 17 residues. Germline-derived CDR1 and CDR2 are LGHNT and FRNRAP. Trimming took 7 bases from V and 1 from J, leaving 22 bases between them.

This clone has only one observation. This chain uses TRBV9 with TRBJ2-1; tentative D call: TRBD1 (6 bases). Deletions cut 2 bases from V and 10 bases from J, with 13 bases between. This CDR3 has 13 amino acids. CDR1 is SGDLS, CDR2 YYNGEE, per germline. The CDR3 DNA follows: TGTGCCAGCAGCGTCCCCGGGACAAAAGAGCAGTTCTTC. Translating it yields CASSVPGTKEQFF.

The CDR3 DNA reads TGCGCCAGCAGAGGGGCGAGTAGTGAGCAGTTCTTC. Encoded protein: CASRGASSEQFF. This rearrangement joins TRBV4-1 to TRBJ2-1; D is possibly TRBD1 (5 bases). Germline CDR1 reads MGHRA; CDR2 reads YSYEKL. Trimming cost V 6 bases and J 9 bases, with 12 bases left between them. There are 12 residues in the CDR3.

This clone has just a few counts. The chain has TRBV28 and TRBJ2-7; 9 bases fit TRBD1. The CDR3 sequence is 16 residues long. The V and J ends lost 4 bases and 1 base, in that order; junction bases with no gene match: 8. Germline V lookup: CDR1 MDHEN, CDR2 SYDVKM. The CDR3 DNA reads as TGTGCCAGCAGTTCCCGGGACAGGGTTATATCCTACGAGCAGTACTTC. As protein: CASSSRDRVISYEQYF.

CDR3 region: CASSGAGGLDGYTF. In nucleotides, the CDR3 is TGTGCCAGCTCGGGGGCAGGGGGCTTGGATGGCTACACCTTC. This sequence joins TRBV27 and TRBJ1-2; TRBD1 matches 8 bases. CDR1 and CDR2 (germline): MNHEY, SMNVEV (reference sequence). Germline trimming cut 8 bases from V and 6 bases from J; bases unmatched to any gene: 11. The CDR3 has 14 residues.

This clone was picked up one time. The rearrangement links TRBV9 to TRBJ1-6; 12 bases line up with TRBD1. V shed 3 bases and J 0 bases; nucleotides not matched to a gene: 7. CDR3 length equals 19 residues. In germline, CDR1 is SGDLS, CDR2 YYNGEE. CDR3 sequence: CASSGSGTGGISYNSPLHF. The CDR3, as DNA: TGTGCCAGCAGCGGGTCCGGGACAGGGGGCATCTCCTATAATTCACCCCTCCACTTT. Variable domain in full (rest from reference TRBV9 and TRBJ1-6): DSGVTQTPKHLITATGQRVTLRCSPRSGDLSVYWYQQSLDQGLQFLIQYYNGEERAKGNILERFSAQQFPDLHSELNLSSLELGDSALYFCASSGSGTGGISYNSPLHFGNGTRLTVT.

V is TRBV9 and J is TRBJ1-2, with 12 bases lining up with TRBD1. This CDR3 is built from 16 residues. V lost 0 bases to trimming and J lost 6 bases; unmatched junction nucleotides: 6. The V gene's germline CDR1 is SGDLS and CDR2 YYNGEE. This CDR3 is CASSVEGQGAPDGYTF. CDR3 nucleotide sequence: TGTGCCAGCAGCGTAGAGGGACAGGGGGCGCCGGATGGCTACACCTTC.

The chain uses TRBV11-2 and TRBJ1-5; 9 bases fit TRBD1. Germline values: CDR1 SGHAT, CDR2 FQNNGV. CDR3 size: 15 residues. V shed 3 bases, J shed 2 bases, and the junction held 2 bases outside the gene matches. The DNA of the CDR3 is TGTGCCAGCAGCTTGGGGACAGGGCGCAATCAGCCCCAGCATTTT. This codes for CASSLGTGRNQPQHF.

The chain links TRBV7-9 to TRBJ2-1; TRBD2 matches 14 bases. The CDR3 extends over 17 amino acids. Germline V CDR1 and CDR2: SEHNR, FQNEAQ (reference sequence). Trimming took 4 bases from V and 10 from J; bases not matched to a gene: 12. CDR3 region: CASSYGTSGGPKREQFF. CDR3 DNA sequence: TGTGCCAGCAGCTATGGGACTAGCGGGGGTCCCAAGAGGGAGCAGTTCTTC.

This chain connects TRBV6-1 to TRBJ2-7, with 9 bases matching TRBD1. Germline V lookup: CDR1 MNHNS, CDR2 SASEGT. CDR3 length: 15 amino acids. V lost 1 base to trimming and J lost 2 bases; unmatched junction nucleotides: 3. CDR3 nucleotides: TGTGCCAGCAGTGAAGGGGGACAGGGTACCTACGAGCAGTACTTC. Translating gives CASSEGGQGTYEQYF.

The chain joins TRBV19 to TRBJ2-2, with a weak D call TRBD2 (6 bases). Germline CDR1 reads LNHDA; CDR2 reads SQIVND (reference sequence). The length of the CDR3 is 13 residues. Trimming stripped 6 bases from V and 6 bases from J, with 11 bases between. The CDR3 here is CASSPPGAGELFF. The CDR3, as DNA: TGTGCCAGTAGCCCGCCGGGAGCCGGGGAGCTGTTTTTT.

V usage is TRBV4-3 and J usage is TRBJ2-1; D is undetermined. The CDR3 is made up of 15 amino acids. Germline values: CDR1 LGHNA, CDR2 YSLEER. V lost 1 base and J lost 0, with 7 bases in between. CDR3 loop: CASSQGSSSYNEQFF. In DNA form, the CDR3 reads TGCGCCAGCAGCCAAGGGTCGAGCTCCTACAATGAGCAGTTCTTC.

The V and J genes are TRBV2 and TRBJ2-5; 11 bases agree with TRBD2. V trimming: 1 base; J trimming: 4 bases; junction bases outside the gene matches: 5. Germline V gene lookup returns CDR1 SNHLY and CDR2 FYNNEI. The CDR3 length is 16 residues. The CDR3 DNA is TGTGCCAGCAGTGAAGGCCTAGCGGGGGGTGGAGAGACCCAGTACTTC. Protein: CASSEGLAGGGETQYF.

The CDR3 loop reads CATSRDNRGVNTEAFF. The CDR3 nucleotides are TGTGCCACCAGCAGAGACAACAGGGGCGTGAACACTGAAGCTTTCTTT. The rearrangement uses TRBV15 and TRBJ1-1, with 7 bases aligning to TRBD1. CDR1 LNHNV and CDR2 YYDKDF come from the germline V gene (reference sequence). The CDR3 spans 16 residues. Losses at the gene ends were 0 bases for V and 0 bases for J; bases not matched to a gene: 4.

This chain links TRBV2 with TRBJ2-7; 12 bases map to TRBD2. V trimming: 3 bases; J trimming: 2 bases; junction bases outside the gene matches: 2. CDR3 length equals 15 residues. The V gene's germline CDR1 is SNHLY and CDR2 FYNNEI. The CDR3 DNA sequence: TGTGCCAGCAGTGATTCTAGCGGGGGGGCCTACGAGCAGTACTTC. It encodes CASSDSSGGAYEQYF.

The genes are TRBV7-9 and TRBJ2-7; a weak D match, TRBD1 (6 bases). This CDR3 is 14 amino acids long. The germline V gene has CDR1 SEHNR and CDR2 FQNEAQ (reference sequence). V was trimmed by 5 bases and J by 11 bases, leaving 22 bases between them. The DNA of the CDR3 is TGTGCCAGCAGCCTTCCTGAGGGGGATCGGGTGGAGTACTTC. It specifies CASSLPEGDRVEYF.

This chain links TRBV7-3 with TRBJ1-2, with 8 positions matching TRBD1. There are 14 residues in the CDR3. Germline V CDR1 and CDR2: SGHTA, FQGTGA. The J segment lost 3 bases and the V segment lost 5 bases, leaving 5 bases of the junction unmatched. CDR3 nucleotides: TGTGCCAGCAGCCCCGGACAGGGCCACTATGGCTACACCTTC. Residues: CASSPGQGHYGYTF.